This T cell receptor beta chain emerged from a study of CD8 T cells in ankylosing spondylitis. The study, taken as a whole, reports: One TCR beta motif, made up of roughly 8 highly homologous variants, appeared characteristic of ankylosing spondylitis blood. Matched synovial fluid from ankylosing spondylitis patients was reported to be enriched for disease-linked clones. There were earlier reports of some motif variants in reactive arthritis synovial fluid and blood. Disease-linked clones proved CD8+ and comparatively uncommon in peripheral blood.

Trimming cost V 7 bases and J 4 bases; bases outside gene matches: 6. The CDR3 is 14 residues long. Germline CDR1 is MNHEY and CDR2 is SVGEGT. This clonotype was counted a few times. Its target is not known. 5'-RACE, quantitative and with molecular barcodes, yielded the TCR beta libraries. TCRdb redid the calling of the 5' RACE reads with MiXCR, one entry per CDR3 protein. In the table there are about 750,000 distinct CDR3 sequences, 15% to 20% of which are singletons. The sample taken for sequencing was blood, either unsorted or a sorted T cell fraction (not recorded which). The chain has TRBV6-2 or TRBV6-3 and TRBJ2-7; 11 positions match TRBD1. The sequence came from a male donor with ankylosing spondylitis. CDR3 nucleotides: TGTGCCAGCACCCGGGACAGGGGGGGATACGAGCAGTACTTC. Translating gives CASTRDRGGYEQYF.